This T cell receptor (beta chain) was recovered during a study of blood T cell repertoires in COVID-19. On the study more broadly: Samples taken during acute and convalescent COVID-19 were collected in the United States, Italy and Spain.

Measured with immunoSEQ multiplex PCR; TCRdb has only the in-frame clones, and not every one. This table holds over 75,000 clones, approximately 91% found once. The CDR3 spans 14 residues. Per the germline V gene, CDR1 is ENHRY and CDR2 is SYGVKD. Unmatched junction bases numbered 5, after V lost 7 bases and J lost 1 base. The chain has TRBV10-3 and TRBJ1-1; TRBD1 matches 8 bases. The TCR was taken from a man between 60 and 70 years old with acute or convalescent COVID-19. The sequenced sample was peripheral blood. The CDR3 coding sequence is TGTGCCATCACCGGGGACAGGTGGAACACTGAAGCTTTCTTT. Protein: CAITGDRWNTEAFF.